This T cell receptor beta chain was found in a study of T cell repertoires in cytomegalovirus infection (dated by TCRdb to the late 2010s). For the study in its entirety: Donor HLA type was relevant to the analysis, because carriage of CMV infection together with the matching HLA type was indicated by public TCR beta signatures.

The reads were generated on an Illumina HiSeq 1500. The public sequencing data were trimmed at Q25 with fastp and processed into clonotypes with MiXCR by TCRdb, which kept only in-frame beta chains. Entries that share a CDR3 protein sequence are merged under the most common genes and DNA. Here the sample has some 300,000 distinct CDR3 sequences; around 10% occur a single time. The ten biggest clones cover 2.5% of the sample. Between the V and J ends, shortened by 5 bases and 0 bases respectively, the junction contains 26 bases. The CDR3 has 20 amino acids, counting the end cysteine and phenylalanine. Of the read, only the CDR3 DNA is kept; its 60 bases are in frame from base 1. The germline V gene supplies CDR1 SGHVS and CDR2 FQNEAQ. This clonotype was counted ten times or more. This clone's antigen is unknown. Base qualities are not provided; no much larger clone lies one nucleotide away. Overall study results and their limits: Carriers of CMV infection plus the relevant HLA type were discriminated by the cumulative frequency of public TCR beta family members in the study cohort and in an independent approximately 360-donor cohort. The ex vivo response was dominated by HLA-C-restricted CMV-specific TCR beta clonotypes, which also provided the single most frequent clonotype in two of eight donors.

The chain was built from TRBV7-8 and TRBJ2-4, with no confident D gene call. The receptor comes from a human donor in good health (CMV status not recorded). Some clones in this sample may be carry-over from other donors' samples. The sequenced sample consisted of PBMCs. The CDR3 corresponds to CASSREGLVSGKIAKNIQYF. The DNA sequence is as follows: TGTGCCAGCAGCCGAGAAGGATTGGTTAGTGGGAAAATAGCCAAAAACATTCAGTACTTC.